This record covers a single T cell receptor beta chain. CDR1 SGHTA and CDR2 FQGNSA come from the germline V gene. V shed 5 bases and J shed 0 bases, with 13 bases lying between them. This CDR3 region has 15 residues. Authors' processing steps: Amplifying reference gene primers gave estimates of nucleated cell counts. The repertoire was sequenced with immunoSEQ multiplex PCR; TCRdb's copy has only in-frame clones and lacks some. That table supplies the V and J calls and clone size; D and trimming were determined from the DNA. This table holds about 240,000 clones, 80% to 90% found once. These data are taken from a study of blood T cell repertoires in COVID-19. The overall study: From the United States, Italy and Spain came samples of acute and convalescent COVID-19. The analysed material was cDNA or gDNA that came from T cells, B-cell-depleted T cells, or PBMCs.

This receptor was obtained from a woman aged 70-85 years with acute or convalescent COVID-19. V is TRBV7-2 and J is TRBJ1-1, with D tentatively TRBD1 (5 bases). Sample: peripheral blood. The CDR3 reads CASSPRGGVNTEAFF. DNA of the CDR3: TGTGCCAGCAGCCCCCGGGGGGGGGTGAACACTGAAGCTTTCTTT.